The 15 T cell receptor beta chains listed next were all sequenced from one sample in a study of blood T cell repertoires in COVID-19. Measured with immunoSEQ multiplex PCR; TCRdb has only the in-frame clones, and not every one. The sample lists 210,000 or so clones, 87% occurring once. The sequenced sample consisted of PBMCs or T cells enriched from blood (not recorded which). The origin of the receptors is a man younger than 45 who had recovered from COVID-19.

This chain links TRBV3-1 (or the pseudogene TRBV3-2) with TRBJ2-1; D unclear. Germline lookup yields CDR1 LGHDT and CDR2 YNNKEL (reference sequence). V lost 0 bases, J lost 7 bases, and 13 bases lay in between. The CDR3 runs 15 residues. The CDR3 DNA follows: TGTGCCAGCAGCCAAGATCGGTCGTCCTTGAATGAGCAGTTCTTC. Its protein product is CASSQDRSSLNEQFF.

The chain joins TRBV4-3 to TRBJ1-3; D not certain. Germline CDR1 reads LGHNA; CDR2 reads YSLEER. Trimming removed 1 base at V and 1 base at J, with 14 bases between. The CDR3 extends over 17 amino acids. CDR3 in DNA: TGCGCCAGCAGCCAAGCCGTCTTCGGAGTATCTGGAAACACCATATATTTT. Amino acids: CASSQAVFGVSGNTIYF.

The table lists this clone with a count of one. The chain has TRBV4-1 and TRBJ1-1; D unresolved. The V end was cut by 0 bases, the J end by 1 base, with 15 bases between. From germline, CDR1 is MGHRA and CDR2 YSYEKL. This CDR3 region has 17 residues. CDR3 sequence (DNA): TGCGCCAGCAGCCAAGAATGGCCCTCCGAGGGGAACACTGAAGCTTTCTTT. As protein: CASSQEWPSEGNTEAFF.

The CDR3 loop is CASSKDRHSYEQYF. Written as DNA, the CDR3 is TGTGCCAGTAGCAAGGACAGGCACTCCTACGAGCAGTACTTC. The chain uses TRBV19 and TRBJ2-7; 7 bases line up with TRBD1. The CDR3 length is 14 residues. CDR1 and CDR2 (germline): LNHDA, SQIVND (reference sequence). Trimming took 6 bases from V and 0 from J; bases not matched to a gene: 5.

The sample holds a few counts of this clone. The J gene is TRBJ2-7, the V gene TRBV20-1; weak D call: TRBD2 (5 bases). Germline-derived CDR1 and CDR2 are DFQATT and SNEGSKA (reference sequence). V was trimmed by 6 bases and J by 2 bases, leaving 8 bases between them. The CDR3 consists of 11 residues. As DNA, the CDR3 is TGCAGTGCCCCGGGAACCTACGAGCAGTACTTC. Translation gives CSAPGTYEQYF.

The genes are TRBV6-4 and TRBJ1-1, with 8 bases identical to TRBD1. Per germline, CDR1 MRHNA and CDR2 SNTAGT. The CDR3 is made up of 17 amino acids. Trimming removed 2 bases from V and 5 bases from J; junction bases left unmatched: 13. CDR3 coding DNA: TGTGCCAGCAGTGACGAGGGGGGACAGGAACTGGGGACTGAAGCTTTCTTT. It specifies CASSDEGGQELGTEAFF.

The CDR3 here is CASSLVGLAGGSNTGELFF. CDR3 in DNA: TGTGCCAGCAGCTTAGTAGGTCTAGCGGGGGGATCGAACACCGGGGAGCTGTTTTTT. This chain links TRBV7-8 with TRBJ2-2; the match to TRBD2 covers 11 bases. The CDR3 runs 19 residues. The V and J ends lost 1 base and 0 bases, in that order; junction bases with no gene match: 7. Germline CDR1 SGHVS, CDR2 FQNEAQ.

The chain recombines TRBV4-2 with TRBJ1-6, with 10 bases aligning to TRBD1. From germline, CDR1 is LGHNA and CDR2 YNFKEQ. V shed 4 bases, J shed 2 bases, and the junction held 2 bases outside the gene matches. The CDR3 is made up of 16 amino acids. CDR3 loop: CASSLGQGPYNSPLHF. The CDR3 bases are TGTGCCAGCAGCCTGGGACAGGGGCCCTATAATTCACCCCTCCACTTT.

The chain uses TRBV7-2 and TRBJ1-2; 9 bases are shared with TRBD1. Germline V gives CDR1 SGHTA, CDR2 FQGNSA. V lost 0 bases and J lost 4; bases outside the gene matches: 6. The CDR3 is made up of 16 amino acids. CDR3 nucleotide sequence: TGTGCCAGCAGCTTAGCGGGACAGGGACCCCTCTATGGCTACACCTTC. Translating it yields CASSLAGQGPLYGYTF.

The rearrangement uses TRBV3-1 (or the pseudogene TRBV3-2) and TRBJ2-5; 8 bases map to TRBD2. The CDR3 length is 12 residues. The germline gives CDR1 LGHDT, CDR2 YNNKEL (reference sequence). V dropped 4 bases and J dropped 12; count of bases not matched to a gene: 7. The CDR3 bases are TGTGCCAGCAGCCGCCCAGCGGGAGTGGAGTACTTC. Residues: CASSRPAGVEYF.

This rearrangement joins TRBV12-3 or TRBV12-4 to TRBJ1-3; D remains unclear. V dropped 9 bases and J dropped 4 bases, with 13 bases sitting between them. CDR3 length: 13 residues. In DNA, the CDR3 is TGTGCCAGTACCTCTGCTCGGGGAAACACCATATATTTT. Its translation is CASTSARGNTIYF.

The chain is built from TRBV27 and TRBJ2-1; 7 bases are shared with TRBD2. J gave up 9 bases and V 7 bases, and 9 bases lay outside the gene matches. Germline CDR1 MNHEY, CDR2 SMNVEV (reference sequence). CDR3 length: 13 residues. In DNA, the CDR3 is TGTGCCAGCACCTCTGGGGGGGTGATTGAGCAGTTCTTC. It encodes CASTSGGVIEQFF.

This chain links TRBV25-1 with TRBJ1-1; D perhaps matches TRBD1 (5 bases). Looked up from germline, CDR1 is MGHDK and CDR2 is SYGVNS. The CDR3 loop spans 14 amino acids. V lost 4 bases and J 6 bases, leaving 15 bases between the germline ends. The CDR3 reads CASSVGLRGAEAFF. For the CDR3, the DNA is TGTGCCAGCAGTGTCGGACTAAGGGGTGCTGAAGCTTTCTTT.

J is TRBJ2-5 and V is TRBV19, with 10 bases matching TRBD2. V shed 8 bases and J 6 bases; nucleotides not matched to a gene: 15. Germline-derived CDR1 and CDR2 are LNHDA and SQIVND (reference sequence). The length of the CDR3 is 16 residues. The CDR3 sequence is CASASPAGGPGKTQYF. The CDR3 DNA follows: TGTGCCAGTGCAAGCCCAGCGGGGGGGCCGGGGAAGACCCAGTACTTC.

On this clone: This same CDR3 is encoded by further DNA sequences in the sample. The chain combines TRBV3-1 (or the pseudogene TRBV3-2) with TRBJ1-2; perhaps TRBD1 as D (6 bases). V lost 0 bases, J lost 8 bases, and 10 bases lay in between. Germline CDR1 and CDR2: LGHDT and YNNKEL (reference sequence). The CDR3 consists of 13 residues. CDR3 residues: CASSQDPGGGYTF. CDR3 bases: TGTGCCAGCAGCCAAGATCCGGGGGGCGGCTACACCTTC.